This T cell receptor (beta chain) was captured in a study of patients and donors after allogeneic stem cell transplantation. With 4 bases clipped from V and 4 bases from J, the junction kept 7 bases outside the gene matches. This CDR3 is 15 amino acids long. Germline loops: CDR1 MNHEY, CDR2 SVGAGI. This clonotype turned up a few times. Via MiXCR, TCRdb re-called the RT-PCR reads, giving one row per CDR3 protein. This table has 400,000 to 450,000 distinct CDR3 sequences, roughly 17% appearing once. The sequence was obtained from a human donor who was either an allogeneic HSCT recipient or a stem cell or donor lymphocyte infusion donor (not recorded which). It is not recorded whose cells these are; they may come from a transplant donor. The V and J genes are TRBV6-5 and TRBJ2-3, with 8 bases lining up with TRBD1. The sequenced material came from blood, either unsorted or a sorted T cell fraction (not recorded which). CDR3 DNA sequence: TGTGCCAGCAGTTCCAAGACAGGGGCTTCAGATACGCAGTATTTT. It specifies CASSSKTGASDTQYF.